The next 20 T cell receptor beta chains were all read from a single sample in a study of beta chain features in type 1 diabetes. The study's findings and limits: Across all four CD4+ subsets, people with type 1 diabetes showed modestly shorter TCRB CDR3s.

Isolated RNA was reverse transcribed in full, so expressed TCRB transcripts were sequenced. The table came from immunoSEQ multiplex PCR; TCRdb's copy has only in-frame clones and leaves some out. This repertoire shows tens of thousands of clones, under 50% found once; its top ten account for 0.3%. Antigens for these TCRs are unknown. The sequenced sample consisted of stem cell memory CD4+ T cells from blood. The origin of the receptors is a young man with type 1 diabetes.

This chain joins TRBV5-6 and TRBJ2-5; TRBD1 might be the D (5 bases). The CDR3 loop spans 14 amino acids. V gave up 1 base and J gave up 4 bases, with 11 bases separating them. Germline V lookup: CDR1 SGHDT, CDR2 YYEEEE. The CDR3 sequence is CASSLRGIGETQYF. CDR3 nucleotides: TGTGCCAGCAGCTTGAGGGGAATCGGAGAGACCCAGTACTTC.

The chain combines TRBV2 with TRBJ2-3, with 7 nucleotides matching TRBD1. The CDR3 has 16 amino acids. Per germline, CDR1 SNHLY and CDR2 FYNNEI. Trimming removed 6 bases from V and 0 bases from J; junction bases left unmatched: 9. CDR3 coding DNA: TGTGCCAGCAGACAGAGGACAGGAGCAAGCACAGATACGCAGTATTTT. Protein: CASRQRTGASTDTQYF. Based on the CDR3 plus reference TRBV2 and TRBJ2-3, the full variable domain is EPEVTQTPSHQVTQMGQEVILRCVPISNHLYFYWYRQILGQKVEFLVSFYNNEISEKSEIFDDQFSVERPDGSNFTLKIRSTKLEDSAMYFCASRQRTGASTDTQYFGPGTRLTVL.

This chain links TRBV5-1 with TRBJ2-7; 8 nucleotides agree with TRBD1. The V segment lost 2 bases and the J segment 6 bases; nucleotides outside the gene matches: 7. The CDR3 is 14 amino acids. The germline gives CDR1 SGHRS, CDR2 YFSETQ. The chain's CDR3 is CASSFQGAMSEQYF. The CDR3 DNA reads as TGCGCCAGCAGCTTTCAGGGGGCGATGAGCGAGCAGTACTTC. The whole variable domain, filled in from reference TRBV5-1 and TRBJ2-7, reads KAGVTQTPRYLIKTRGQQVTLSCSPISGHRSVSWYQQTPGQGLQFLFEYFSETQRNKGNFPGRFSGRQFSNSRSEMNVSTLELGDSALYLCASSFQGAMSEQYFGPGTRLTVT.

This clone was recorded a few times. The rearrangement joins TRBV11-3 to TRBJ2-7; no firm D call. V gave up 3 bases and J gave up 7 bases, with 13 bases separating them. Germline V CDR1 and CDR2: SGHNT, YENEEA. CDR3 length: 13 amino acids. The CDR3 here is CASSLVRELEQYF. The CDR3 nucleotides are TGTGCCAGCAGCTTGGTCCGTGAGTTAGAGCAGTACTTC. The full variable domain, its missing parts supplied by reference TRBV11-3 and TRBJ2-7, is EAGVVQSPRYKIIEKKQPVAFWCNPISGHNTLYWYLQNLGQGPELLIRYENEEAVDDSQLPKDRFSAERLKGVDSTLKIQPAELGDSAVYLCASSLVRELEQYFGPGTRLTVT.

In this sample, this clone turned up a few times. The chain uses TRBV6-1 and TRBJ2-7, with 7 positions matching TRBD1. This CDR3 is built from 15 residues. The germline V gene has CDR1 MNHNS and CDR2 SASEGT. Losses at the gene ends were 6 bases for V and 5 bases for J; bases not matched to a gene: 13. Here the CDR3 reads CASRPRGLRLHEQYF. CDR3 DNA sequence: TGTGCCAGCAGGCCAAGGGGGCTCCGGCTCCACGAGCAGTACTTC.

This clone came up a few times. The rearrangement links TRBV7-2 to TRBJ2-5, with 7 bases that match TRBD1. J was trimmed by 6 bases and V by 2 bases; bases with no gene match: 6. The CDR3 runs 14 residues. CDR1 SGHTA and CDR2 FQGNSA come from the germline V gene. CDR3 sequence (DNA): TGTGCCAGCAGCTTACAGGGGGACGGGAAGACCCAGTACTTC. It codes for CASSLQGDGKTQYF.

This sequence joins TRBV6-5 and TRBJ1-1; 12 bases match TRBD1. The CDR3 has 14 residues. Germline assignment: CDR1 MNHEY and CDR2 SVGAGI. V trimming: 5 bases; J trimming: 4 bases; junction bases outside the gene matches: 2. The CDR3 loop reads CASSRGQGATEAFF. In DNA, the CDR3 is TGTGCCAGCAGTCGGGGACAGGGGGCCACTGAAGCTTTCTTT.

The genes are TRBV18 and TRBJ1-2; TRBD1 aligns across 9 bases. Trimming at V came to 1 base and at J to 6 bases, leaving 0 bases not matched to a gene. Germline CDR1 and CDR2: KGHSH and LQKENI. The CDR3 extends over 13 amino acids. CDR3: CASSPRQGDGYTF. CDR3 bases: TGTGCCAGCTCACCACGACAGGGGGATGGCTACACCTTC.

V is TRBV7-2 and J is TRBJ1-3; D is unresolved. The length of the CDR3 is 15 residues. Between the trimmed V and J ends, which lost 0 bases and 0 bases, there was a span of 6 bases. Germline loops: CDR1 SGHTA, CDR2 FQGNSA. CDR3 loop: CASSLAVSSGNTIYF. Written as DNA, the CDR3 is TGTGCCAGCAGCTTAGCGGTCAGCTCTGGAAACACCATATATTTT.

The CDR3 here is CASSPRGGNTEAFF. The CDR3 DNA reads TGTGCCAGCAGCCCCCGGGGGGGGAACACTGAAGCTTTCTTT. This chain uses TRBV7-9 with TRBJ1-1; possible D gene TRBD1, 5 bases. V was trimmed by 5 bases and J by 1 base, leaving 11 bases between them. From germline, CDR1 is SEHNR and CDR2 FQNEAQ (reference sequence). There are 14 residues in the CDR3.

This clone was recorded once. The gene calls are TRBV7-9 and TRBJ2-5; D is unresolved. Germline V gene lookup returns CDR1 SEHNR and CDR2 FQNEAQ (reference sequence). The V gene lost 1 base and the J gene lost 5 bases, with 11 bases spanning the gap. The CDR3 loop spans 14 amino acids. The CDR3 nucleotides are TGTGCCAGCAGCTTAGGAGTAGCTCCCGAGACCCAGTACTTC. This encodes CASSLGVAPETQYF.

This chain connects TRBV7-6 to TRBJ1-1; D not resolved. Trimming took 5 bases from V and 2 from J, leaving 12 bases between them. CDR1 and CDR2 (germline): SGHVS, FNYEAQ. This CDR3 has 14 residues. The CDR3 bases are TGTGCCAGCAGCCTCCCGACACCTAACACTGAAGCTTTCTTT. Residues: CASSLPTPNTEAFF. The full variable domain, rest sourced from reference TRBV7-6 and TRBJ1-1, is GAGVSQSPRYKVTKRGQDVALRCDPISGHVSLYWYRQALGQGPEFLTYFNYEAQQDKSGLPNDRFSAERPEGSISTLTIQRTEQRDSAMYRCASSLPTPNTEAFFGQGTRLTVV.

This chain uses TRBV18 with TRBJ1-1; weak D call: TRBD1 (5 bases). V lost 3 bases and J lost 7, with 6 bases in between. Germline V CDR1 and CDR2: KGHSH, LQKENI. The CDR3 consists of 11 residues. The CDR3 is CASSPGGEAFF. CDR3 nucleotide sequence: TGTGCCAGCTCACCCGGGGGTGAAGCTTTCTTT.

This chain connects TRBV6-6 to TRBJ2-7; D is uncertain. The V end lost 6 bases, the J end lost 0 bases, and 15 bases lay between the germline ends. CDR1 is MNHNY and CDR2 is SVGAGI in the germline V gene (reference sequence). The CDR3 is 15 amino acids. CDR3: CASSSSARSSYEQYF. The DNA for the CDR3 is TGTGCCAGCAGCTCCTCGGCTAGGAGCTCCTACGAGCAGTACTTC.

The chain combines TRBV7-9 with TRBJ1-1, with a weak D call TRBD1 (5 bases). Germline V gives CDR1 SEHNR, CDR2 FQNEAQ (reference sequence). This CDR3 spans 19 amino acids. V lost 5 bases, J lost 0 bases, and 25 bases lay in between. This CDR3 reads CASSATLRGLAWMNTEAFF. The CDR3 coding sequence is TGTGCCAGCAGCGCAACCCTTAGGGGTTTAGCTTGGATGAACACTGAAGCTTTCTTT.

This chain's CDR3 is CASSLVPGETQYF. In DNA form, the CDR3 reads TGCGCCAGCAGCTTGGTTCCAGGGGAGACCCAGTACTTC. The chain combines TRBV5-1 with TRBJ2-5; maybe TRBD1 (5 bases). The V gene lost 0 bases and the J gene lost 5 bases, with 8 bases spanning the gap. There are 13 residues in the CDR3. Germline values: CDR1 SGHRS, CDR2 YFSETQ.

The chain recombines TRBV5-5 with TRBJ2-7; TRBD1 agrees at 8 bases. V shed 5 bases and J 6 bases; nucleotides not matched to a gene: 10. The CDR3 runs to 14 residues. CDR1 and CDR2 from the germline V gene are SGHKS and YYEKEE (reference sequence). The CDR3 DNA is TGTGCCAGCAGTCGTGGACAGGGAATTTCCGAGCAGTACTTC. Translated: CASSRGQGISEQYF.

Points on this clone: A junction end diverges from the germline sequence, so it may reflect a read error. This sequence joins TRBV6-6 and TRBJ2-3; D remains ambiguous. CDR1 and CDR2 from the germline V gene are MNHNY and SVGAGI (reference sequence). This CDR3 is 14 amino acids long. The CDR3 DNA sequence: TGTGCCAGCAATTACTCCCCTCGCACAGATACGCAGTATTTT. It codes for CASNYSPRTDTQYF.

This chain joins TRBV30 and TRBJ2-1, with 11 positions matching TRBD2. The CDR3 sequence is 14 residues long. Germline V gene data show CDR1 as GTSNPN and CDR2 as SVGIG (reference sequence). Trimming cost V 0 bases and J 9 bases; bases outside gene matches: 4. Here the CDR3 reads CAWSVLAGVSEQFF. DNA for the CDR3: TGTGCCTGGAGTGTACTAGCGGGAGTTAGTGAGCAGTTCTTC.

The table lists this clone with a count of one. The chain uses TRBV5-6 and TRBJ2-5, with TRBD1 matching over 7 bases. V trimming: 4 bases; J trimming: 5 bases; junction bases outside the gene matches: 11. From germline, CDR1 is SGHDT and CDR2 YYEEEE. The CDR3 spans 15 residues. This CDR3 is CASSPGTVDGETQYF. In DNA, the CDR3 is TGTGCCAGCAGCCCCGGGACAGTGGACGGGGAGACCCAGTACTTC.